The entry below gives a single T cell receptor beta chain sequence along with its context. Looked up from germline, CDR1 is KGHSH and CDR2 is LQKENI. Trimming took 6 bases from V and 4 from J, leaving 12 bases between them. The CDR3 is 14 amino acids. The data originate from a study of blood T cell repertoires in COVID-19. In the study overall: Samples representing acute and convalescent COVID-19 were sourced from the United States, Italy and Spain. The cDNA or gDNA used as material had been derived from T cells, B-cell-depleted T cells, or PBMCs.

Clones were read by immunoSEQ multiplex PCR, and TCRdb kept only the in-frame ones, dropping some. This table holds 380,000 or so clones, approximately 86% found once. Those enrolled in Seattle joined during active infection and were followed longitudinally afterward. This receptor was obtained from an older woman with COVID-19, enrolled during active disease. The sequenced sample consisted of peripheral blood. This chain links TRBV18 with TRBJ1-4; D not resolved. DNA of the CDR3: TGTGCCAGCTCTCCGGGAGTCATTAATGAAAAACTGTTTTTT. Translating gives CASSPGVINEKLFF.